This T cell receptor (beta chain) was obtained from a study of tumor-infiltrating lymphocytes in oesophageal squamous cell carcinoma. MiXCR, run by TCRdb on the PCR reads, gives a single entry per CDR3 protein. The sample gives roughly 9,800 distinct CDR3 sequences, 55% to 75% of which show up once; 25% to 30% is in the top ten. The length of the CDR3 is 15 residues. The germline gives CDR1 SGHTA, CDR2 FQGNSA. The rearrangement links TRBV7-2 to TRBJ2-1; D is undetermined. The end of the DNA is better explained by TRBJ2-5, so the J call may be wrong. Sequencing was done on a sample of esophageal tumor tissue. This sequence was found in a female donor with esophageal squamous cell carcinoma. CDR3 residues: CASSPDGYFQETQYF. As DNA, the CDR3 is TGTGCCAGCAGCCCAGACGGGTACTTCCAAGAGACCCAGTACTTC.